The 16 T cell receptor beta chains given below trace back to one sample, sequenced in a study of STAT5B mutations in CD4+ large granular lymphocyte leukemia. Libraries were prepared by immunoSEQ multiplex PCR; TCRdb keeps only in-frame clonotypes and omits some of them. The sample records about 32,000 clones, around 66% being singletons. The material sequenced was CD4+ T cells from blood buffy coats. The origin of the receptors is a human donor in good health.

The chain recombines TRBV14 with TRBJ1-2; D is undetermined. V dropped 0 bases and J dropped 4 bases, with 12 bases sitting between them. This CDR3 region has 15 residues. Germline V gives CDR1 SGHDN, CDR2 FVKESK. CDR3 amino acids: CASSQDSPGTYGYTF. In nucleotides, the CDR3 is TGTGCCAGCAGCCAAGATTCCCCAGGCACCTATGGCTACACCTTC.

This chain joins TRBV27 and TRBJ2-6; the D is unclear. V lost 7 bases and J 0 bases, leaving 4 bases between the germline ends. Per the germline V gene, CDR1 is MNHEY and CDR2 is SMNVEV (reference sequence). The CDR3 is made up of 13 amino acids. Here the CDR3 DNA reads TGTGCCAGCACCCGCTCTGGGGCCAACGTCCTGACTTTC. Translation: CASTRSGANVLTF.

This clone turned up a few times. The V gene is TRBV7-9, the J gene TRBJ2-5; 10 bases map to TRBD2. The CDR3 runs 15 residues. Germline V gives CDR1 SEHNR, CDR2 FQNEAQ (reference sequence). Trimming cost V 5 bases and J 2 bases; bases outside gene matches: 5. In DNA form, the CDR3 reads TGTGCCAGCAGCCCTGCTAGCGGGGGACAAGAGACCCAGTACTTC. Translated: CASSPASGGQETQYF.

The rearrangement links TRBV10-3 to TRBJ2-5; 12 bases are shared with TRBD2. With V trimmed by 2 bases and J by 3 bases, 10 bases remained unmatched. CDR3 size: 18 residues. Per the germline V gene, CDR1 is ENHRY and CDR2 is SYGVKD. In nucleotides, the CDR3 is TGTGCCATCAGTGAGAAGACTAGCGGGGGAAGCTCTAAAGAGACCCAGTACTTC. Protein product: CAISEKTSGGSSKETQYF.

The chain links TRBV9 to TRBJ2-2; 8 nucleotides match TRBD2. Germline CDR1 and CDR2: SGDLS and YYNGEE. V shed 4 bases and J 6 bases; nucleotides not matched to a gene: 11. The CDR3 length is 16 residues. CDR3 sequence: CASSPIGLAGSGELFF. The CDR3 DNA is TGTGCCAGCAGCCCGATAGGTCTAGCGGGTTCCGGGGAGCTGTTTTTT.

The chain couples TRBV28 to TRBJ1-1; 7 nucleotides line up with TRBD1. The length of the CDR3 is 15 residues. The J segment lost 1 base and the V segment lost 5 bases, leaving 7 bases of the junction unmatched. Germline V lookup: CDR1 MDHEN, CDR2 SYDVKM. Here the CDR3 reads CASSVSGQRNTEAFF. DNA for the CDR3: TGTGCCAGCAGTGTCTCGGGACAGAGGAACACTGAAGCTTTCTTT.

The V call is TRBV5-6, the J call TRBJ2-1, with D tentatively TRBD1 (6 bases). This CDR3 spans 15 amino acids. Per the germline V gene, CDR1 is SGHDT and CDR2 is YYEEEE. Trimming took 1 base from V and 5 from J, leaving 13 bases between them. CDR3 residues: CASSLFGQPDNEQFF. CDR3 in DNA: TGTGCCAGCAGCTTGTTCGGACAGCCCGACAATGAGCAGTTCTTC.

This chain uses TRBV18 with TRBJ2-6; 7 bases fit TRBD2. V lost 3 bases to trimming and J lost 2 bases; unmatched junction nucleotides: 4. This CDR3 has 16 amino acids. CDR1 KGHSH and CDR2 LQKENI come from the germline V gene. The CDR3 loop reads CASSPSGAPGANVLTF. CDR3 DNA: TGTGCCAGCTCACCGAGCGGGGCTCCTGGGGCCAACGTCCTGACTTTC. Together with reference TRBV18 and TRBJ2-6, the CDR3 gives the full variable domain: NAGVMQNPRHLVRRRGQEARLRCSPMKGHSHVYWYRQLPEEGLKFMVYLQKENIIDESGMPKERFSAEFPKEGPSILRIQQVVRGDSAAYFCASSPSGAPGANVLTFGAGSRLTVL.

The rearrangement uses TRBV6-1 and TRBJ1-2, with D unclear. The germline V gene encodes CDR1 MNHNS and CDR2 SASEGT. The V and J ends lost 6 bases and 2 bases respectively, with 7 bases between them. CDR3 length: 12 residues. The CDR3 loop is CASSGLNYGYTF. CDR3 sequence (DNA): TGTGCCAGCAGCGGACTCAACTATGGCTACACCTTC.

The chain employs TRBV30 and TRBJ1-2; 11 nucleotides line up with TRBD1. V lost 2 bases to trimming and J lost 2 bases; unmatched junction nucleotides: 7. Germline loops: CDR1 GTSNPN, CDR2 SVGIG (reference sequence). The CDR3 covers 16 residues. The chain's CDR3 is CAWSPHGTGGNYGYTF. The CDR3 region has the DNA TGTGCCTGGAGTCCCCACGGGACAGGGGGAAACTATGGCTACACCTTC.

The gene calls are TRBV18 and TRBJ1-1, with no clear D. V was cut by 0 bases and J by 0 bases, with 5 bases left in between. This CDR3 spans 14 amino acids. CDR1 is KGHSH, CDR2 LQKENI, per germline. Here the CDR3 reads CASSPPSMNTEAFF. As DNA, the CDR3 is TGTGCCAGCTCACCACCGAGCATGAACACTGAAGCTTTCTTT.

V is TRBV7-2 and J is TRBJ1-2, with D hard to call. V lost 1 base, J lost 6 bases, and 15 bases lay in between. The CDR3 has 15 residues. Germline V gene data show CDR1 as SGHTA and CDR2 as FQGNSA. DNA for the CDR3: TGTGCCAGCAGCTTAGAAAGGGCAGACCCCAATGGCTACACCTTC. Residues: CASSLERADPNGYTF.

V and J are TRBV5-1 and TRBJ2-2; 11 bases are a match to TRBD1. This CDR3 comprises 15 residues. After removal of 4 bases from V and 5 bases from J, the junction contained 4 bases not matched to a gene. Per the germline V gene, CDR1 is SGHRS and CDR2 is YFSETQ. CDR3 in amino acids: CASSIGQGATGELFF. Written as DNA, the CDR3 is TGCGCCAGCAGCATAGGACAGGGGGCAACCGGGGAGCTGTTTTTT. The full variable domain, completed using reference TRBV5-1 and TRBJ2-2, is KAGVTQTPRYLIKTRGQQVTLSCSPISGHRSVSWYQQTPGQGLQFLFEYFSETQRNKGNFPGRFSGRQFSNSRSEMNVSTLELGDSALYLCASSIGQGATGELFFGEGSRLTVL.

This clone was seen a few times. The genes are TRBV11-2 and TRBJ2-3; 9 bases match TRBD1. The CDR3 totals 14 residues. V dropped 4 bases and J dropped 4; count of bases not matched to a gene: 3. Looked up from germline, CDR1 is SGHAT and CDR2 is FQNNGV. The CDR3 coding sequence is TGTGCCAGCAGCTGGGACAGGGTCTCAGATACGCAGTATTTT. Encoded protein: CASSWDRVSDTQYF.

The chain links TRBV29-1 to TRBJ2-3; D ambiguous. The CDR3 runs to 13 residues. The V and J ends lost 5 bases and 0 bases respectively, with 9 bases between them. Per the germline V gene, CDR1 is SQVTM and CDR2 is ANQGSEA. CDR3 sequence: CSVIRSSTDTQYF. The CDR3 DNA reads TGCAGCGTTATAAGGTCTAGCACAGATACGCAGTATTTT.

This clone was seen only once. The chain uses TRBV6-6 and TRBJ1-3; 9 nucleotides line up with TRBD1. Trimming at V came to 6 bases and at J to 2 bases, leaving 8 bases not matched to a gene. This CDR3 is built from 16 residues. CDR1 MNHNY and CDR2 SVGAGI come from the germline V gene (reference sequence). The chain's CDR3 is CASRWGQGNAGNTIYF. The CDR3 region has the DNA TGTGCCAGCAGGTGGGGACAGGGAAATGCTGGAAACACCATATATTTT.